A selection of T cell receptor beta chains follows, all from one sample in a study of T cells after yellow fever vaccination. TCRdb called the 5' RACE reads again in MiXCR, with one record for every CDR3 protein. The data show some 600,000 distinct CDR3 sequences, 10% to 15% seen once. Specimen: PBMCs, collected on the day of the yellow fever booster vaccination. The receptor source for this set is a man younger than 40 who received the YFV17D yellow fever vaccine. Each CDR3 is given with its conserved first and last residue. The D gene is left open where the match is weak. For some rows the clone size is stated as once, few or many, or as a class when expanded; others skip it.

J gene	clone size	V gene	D gene	CDR3 protein	CDR3 DNA
TRBJ2-7	.	TRBV4-3	.	CASSQGQGGEQYF	TGCGCCAGCAGCCAAGGTCAGGGGGGCGAGCAGTACTTC
TRBJ2-1	few	TRBV19	.	CASSISPRVNEQFF	TGTGCCAGTAGTATATCCCCCAGAGTAAATGAGCAGTTCTTC
TRBJ2-7	many	TRBV6-2/TRBV6-3	.	CASRGAFHEQYF	TGTGCCAGCAGGGGGGCCTTCCACGAGCAGTACTTC
TRBJ2-6	.	TRBV6-2/TRBV6-3	.	CASSYAGGANVLTF	TGTGCCAGCAGTTATGCCGGGGGGGCCAACGTCCTGACTTTC
TRBJ2-2	.	TRBV5-4	TRBD1	CASSAQGADTGELFF	TGTGCCAGCAGCGCACAGGGGGCGGACACCGGGGAGCTGTTTTTT
TRBJ2-7	many	TRBV7-2	.	CASSLKGAYEQYF	TGTGCCAGCAGCTTAAAAGGGGCCTACGAGCAGTACTTC
TRBJ2-7	few	TRBV15	TRBD2	CATSREWEGGEQYF	TGTGCCACCAGCAGGGAATGGGAGGGCGGAGAGCAGTACTTC
TRBJ2-1	.	TRBV12-3/TRBV12-4	.	CTISSNLRVRNYNEQFF	TGTACCATCAGTTCCAATTTAAGGGTTCGTAACTACAATGAGCAGTTCTTC
TRBJ2-1	few	TRBV12-3/TRBV12-4	TRBD1	CASSFGTGDIYNEQFF	TGTGCCAGCAGTTTTGGGACAGGGGACATCTACAATGAGCAGTTCTTC
TRBJ2-3	few	TRBV7-2	.	CASSPQLVGDTQYF	TGTGCCAGCAGCCCCCAGTTAGTTGGAGATACGCAGTATTTT
TRBJ1-5	.	TRBV4-3	.	CASSQGFSSNQPQHF	TGCGCCAGCAGCCAGGGTTTTAGTAGCAATCAGCCCCAGCATTTT
TRBJ2-1	.	TRBV5-1	.	CASSVSGGTYNEQFF	TGCGCCAGCAGTGTCTCAGGCGGCACCTACAATGAGCAGTTCTTC
TRBJ2-7	many	TRBV6-5	TRBD1	CASSYGGTGGASYEQYF	TGTGCCAGCAGTTACGGGGGGACAGGGGGAGCCTCCTACGAGCAGTACTTC
TRBJ2-6	many	TRBV24-1	TRBD1	CATSDGGQGGYVLTF	TGTGCCACCAGTGATGGGGGACAGGGGGGTTACGTCCTGACTTTC
TRBJ2-7	.	TRBV20-1	TRBD2	CSSLAGNYEQYF	TGCAGTTCTCTAGCGGGAAACTACGAGCAGTACTTC
TRBJ2-1	.	TRBV27	.	CASTSPTGRSEQFF	TGTGCCAGCACCTCCCCGACAGGTCGCTCCGAGCAGTTCTTC
TRBJ2-1	few	TRBV18	.	CASSPLGHTRGPYNEQFF	TGTGCCAGCTCACCTCTGGGACATACGCGGGGCCCCTACAATGAGCAGTTCTTC
TRBJ1-6	few	TRBV11-2	.	CASSLAGQTNSPLHF	TGTGCCAGCAGCTTAGCGGGGCAGACGAATTCACCCCTCCACTTT
TRBJ2-1	few	TRBV6-2/TRBV6-3	.	CASSYSGRALEEQFF	TGTGCCAGCAGTTACTCCGGGCGGGCCCTGGAAGAGCAGTTCTTC
TRBJ2-1	few	TRBV9	.	CASSVGRYNEQFF	TGTGCCAGCAGCGTAGGACGTTACAATGAGCAGTTCTTC
TRBJ2-3	.	TRBV7-9	.	CASGGTGGDTQYF	TGTGCCAGCGGAGGCACCGGAGGGGATACGCAGTATTTT
TRBJ2-1	few	TRBV29-1	.	CSVVIHGDEQFF	TGCAGCGTTGTGATCCATGGGGATGAGCAGTTCTTC
TRBJ1-5	few	TRBV24-1	TRBD1	CATSRGTDSNQPQHF	TGTGCCACCAGTCGCGGGACAGATAGCAATCAGCCCCAGCATTTT
TRBJ2-1	many	TRBV10-3	TRBD2	CAISAGIAGNNEQFF	TGTGCCATCAGCGCGGGAATAGCGGGAAATAATGAGCAGTTCTTC
TRBJ2-1	few	TRBV6-2/TRBV6-3	.	CASSSRALGAYNEQFF	TGTGCCAGCAGCTCCCGGGCCCTTGGAGCCTACAATGAGCAGTTCTTC
TRBJ1-2	.	TRBV27	TRBD1	CASRGGGAVGGYTF	TGTGCCAGCAGAGGAGGGGGCGCGGTGGGTGGCTACACCTTC
TRBJ2-7	few	TRBV12-3/TRBV12-4	.	CASSFRSIQPYEQYF	TGTGCCAGCAGTTTTAGGTCTATTCAACCCTACGAGCAGTACTTC
TRBJ2-6	.	TRBV12-3/TRBV12-4	.	CASSLFRSGANVLTF	TGTGCCAGCAGCTTATTCCGCTCTGGGGCCAACGTCCTGACTTTC
TRBJ2-4	.	TRBV3-1	.	CASSLLGQHLAKNIQYF	TGTGCCAGCAGCCTCCTCGGACAGCACCTAGCCAAAAACATTCAGTACTTC
TRBJ2-7	many	TRBV5-1	.	CASRRDSYEQYF	TGTGCCAGCAGGCGGGACAGCTACGAGCAGTACTTC
TRBJ1-4	few	TRBV29-1	.	CSVQGLVDEKLFF	TGCAGCGTCCAGGGTTTGGTGGATGAAAAACTGTTTTTT
TRBJ2-1	.	TRBV6-6	.	CATRGGGYNEQFF	TGTGCCACCAGGGGCGGCGGATACAATGAGCAGTTCTTC
TRBJ2-7	many	TRBV12-3/TRBV12-4	.	CASSPQGRHEQYF	TGTGCCAGCAGTCCCCAGGGACGCCACGAGCAGTACTTC
TRBJ2-7	few	TRBV5-5	.	CASSWGGITYEQYF	TGTGCCAGCAGCTGGGGAGGAATTACCTACGAGCAGTACTTC
TRBJ2-2	.	TRBV6-1	.	CASSPQGGLDLGELFF	TGTGCCAGCAGCCCGCAGGGGGGCCTTGATCTCGGGGAGCTGTTTTTT